The clone carrying this T cell receptor (beta chain) was picked up a small number of times. A library of TCRbeta sequences, prepared with unique molecular identifiers, was generated. TCRdb called the PCR reads again in MiXCR, with one record for every CDR3 protein. The sample gives some 490,000 distinct CDR3 sequences, 9.5% to 15% of which show up once; about 6% is in the top ten. This record comes from a study of T-cell reconstitution after alpha-beta-depleted transplantation in children. CDR3 length: 16 residues. V lost 3 bases, J lost 4 bases, and 8 bases stayed unmatched. Germline CDR1 SGDLS, CDR2 YYNGEE.

Sequencing used PBMCs from the stem cell graft donor, obtained from the stem cell graft. This TCR derives from a human donor who donated a stem cell graft to a child with combined immunodeficiency. The rearrangement links TRBV9 to TRBJ2-2; 8 nucleotides align to TRBD1. The CDR3 DNA follows: TGTGCCAGCAGCGCATCCTTGGACAGGGCCACCGGGGAGCTGTTTTTT. It translates to CASSASLDRATGELFF. Full variable domain (rest looked up from reference TRBV9 and TRBJ2-2): DSGVTQTPKHLITATGQRVTLRCSPRSGDLSVYWYQQSLDQGLQFLIQYYNGEERAKGNILERFSAQQFPDLHSELNLSSLELGDSALYFCASSASLDRATGELFFGEGSRLTVL.